The clone carrying this TCR beta chain occurred a few times. The entry originates in a study of human T cells and chemical hapten exposure. Per the germline V gene, CDR1 is DFQATT and CDR2 is SNEGSKA (reference sequence). CDR3 length: 15 amino acids. V was clipped by 0 bases and J by 7 bases; unmatched bases: 5. Documented time point: patch test 2, 6 weeks after DPC sensitization. The treatment here: therapeutic diphenylcyclopropenone sensitization with weekly scalp DPC. One entry per CDR3 protein results from TCRdb running MiXCR on the RACE reads. The sample includes 85,000 to 100,000 distinct CDR3 sequences, about 10% seen only once; the top ten take less than 2.5%.

J is TRBJ1-6 and V is TRBV20-1; 8 nucleotides line up with TRBD1. The specimen was whole blood, collected in connection with sensitization to the hapten diphenylcyclopropenone (DPC). This clonotype was obtained from a man aged 40-49 years with alopecia areata. Some clones in this sample may be carry-over from other donors' samples. This CDR3 is CSARDGQGGNSPLHF. In DNA form, the CDR3 reads TGCAGTGCTAGAGATGGACAGGGTGGGAATTCACCCCTCCACTTT.